One sample yielded the 4 T cell receptor beta chains listed below, sequenced in a study of response to subunit inactivated influenza vaccine. TCRdb re-called the RT-PCR reads through MiXCR, storing one row per CDR3 protein. The table shows 600,000 to 850,000 distinct CDR3 sequences, with less than 15% occurring only once. The sample consisted of PBMCs from blood, taken 14 days before vaccination. These receptors were taken from a man aged 50 to 60 who received an inactivated influenza vaccine.

The chain has TRBV20-1 and TRBJ2-7; 10 nucleotides line up with TRBD2. Germline V gene lookup returns CDR1 DFQATT and CDR2 SNEGSKA (reference sequence). The CDR3 runs to 14 residues. Germline trimming cut 5 bases from V and 3 bases from J; bases unmatched to any gene: 7. The CDR3 loop is CSAGPGLANYEQYF. The CDR3 nucleotides are TGCAGTGCTGGACCGGGACTAGCGAACTACGAGCAGTACTTC.

In its sample, this clonotype was seen once. V and J are TRBV1 and TRBJ2-5; the table gives TRBD1 as D, unverified against the DNA. TRBV1 is a listed pseudogene. The CDR3 runs to 15 residues. CDR3 loop: CTSSLETGREETQYF. In nucleotides, the CDR3 is TGCACCAGCAGCCTAGAAACAGGCAGGGAAGAGACCCAGTACTTC.

The chain links TRBV6-1 to TRBJ2-5; D gene ambiguous. Between the trimmed V and J ends, which lost 3 bases and 3 bases, there was a span of 8 bases. CDR1 and CDR2 (germline): MNHNS, SASEGT. This CDR3 is 13 amino acids long. The CDR3 loop is CASSEGREETQYF. In DNA form, the CDR3 reads TGTGCCAGCAGTGAGGGTAGAGAAGAGACCCAGTACTTC.

This clonotype appeared a few times. The chain recombines TRBV7-2 with TRBJ2-3; 12 bases are shared with TRBD2. V trimming: 1 base; J trimming: 6 bases; junction bases outside the gene matches: 8. The CDR3 extends over 17 amino acids. The germline CDR1 and CDR2 sequences are SGHTA and FQGNSA. CDR3 DNA: TGTGCCAGCAGCTTAGTCCCCGGGCTAGCGGGGGGGGATACGCAGTATTTT. As protein: CASSLVPGLAGGDTQYF.